Listed below are T cell receptor beta chains from one sample, sequenced in a study of sequential checkpoint blockade in melanoma. The assay was immunoSEQ multiplex PCR, and TCRdb's table has in-frame clones only and misses some. The repertoire consists of some 230 clones, with about 15% occurring once and the leading ten covering about a sixth. The sequencing here drew on tumor tissue (inferred from file names), taken from a patient given nivolumab and ipilimumab in sequence. The receptor set was obtained from a human donor with melanoma. CDR3s include the opening cysteine and the closing phenylalanine or tryptophan. D genes are given only for firm matches. Only some rows state a clone size, as once, few, many or a class for expanded clones.

v_call	clone_size	j_call	d_call	cdr3_aa	cdr3_nt
TRBV28	few	TRBJ2-1	NA	CASSLTRAGNEQFF	TGTGCCAGCAGTTTGACGCGGGCCGGCAATGAGCAGTTCTTC
TRBV28	few	TRBJ1-3	NA	CATARWLSGNTIYF	TGTGCCACCGCCCGATGGCTCTCTGGAAACACCATATATTTT
TRBV11-3	large	TRBJ2-2	NA	CASTPRRAANTGELFF	TGTGCCAGCACCCCCCGGCGGGCGGCGAACACCGGGGAGCTGTTTTTT
TRBV4-1	NA	TRBJ1-2	NA	CASTTSYGQHYGYTF	TGCGCCAGCACCACGTCTTACGGACAGCACTATGGCTACACCTTC
TRBV10-2	NA	TRBJ2-1	NA	CASSDSTPHEQFF	TGCGCCAGCAGTGATTCGACCCCCCATGAGCAGTTCTTC
TRBV6-8	NA	TRBJ1-1	TRBD1	CASSSQGQRNTEAFF	TGTGCCAGCAGTTCCCAGGGACAGAGGAACACTGAAGCTTTCTTT
TRBV28	NA	TRBJ1-1	NA	CASSGASGHHTEAFF	TGTGCCAGCAGTGGAGCCTCCGGACACCACACTGAAGCTTTCTTT
TRBV9	large	TRBJ1-5	NA	CASSVGGAGNQPQHF	TGTGCCAGCAGCGTAGGAGGGGCGGGCAATCAGCCCCAGCATTTT